Below, one TCR beta chain is given with its context. The entry originates in a study of blood T cell repertoires in COVID-19. The assay was immunoSEQ multiplex PCR, and TCRdb's table has in-frame clones only and misses some. The sample shows approximately 220,000 clones, 65% to 90% of them seen only once. The germline CDR1 and CDR2 sequences are SQVTM and ANQGSEA. The trim removed 7 bases at V and 0 bases at J, leaving 11 bases unmatched. This CDR3 is 15 amino acids long. The rearrangement joins TRBV29-1 to TRBJ1-2, with TRBD1 matching 7 bases. This TCR derives from a woman in her twenties or thirties who had been exposed to COVID-19. The sample taken for sequencing was PBMCs or T cells enriched from blood (not recorded which). The CDR3 is CSGFVRDSSNYGYTF. As DNA, the CDR3 is TGCAGCGGATTTGTCCGGGACAGCTCTAACTATGGCTACACCTTC.